The 8 T cell receptor beta chains below all came from one sample that was sequenced in a study of blood T cell repertoires in COVID-19. Sequenced by immunoSEQ multiplex PCR; TCRdb stores in-frame clones only, minus some. The table lists around 22,000 clones, about 91% of them singletons. The specimen sequenced was peripheral blood. The receptors derive from a woman in her sixties or seventies with active COVID-19.

The chain links TRBV6-6 to TRBJ2-7; 8 bases align to TRBD2. CDR3 size: 14 residues. The V segment lost 9 bases and the J segment 5 bases; nucleotides outside the gene matches: 12. CDR1 is MNHNY and CDR2 is SVGAGI in the germline V gene (reference sequence). The CDR3: CASQPGLVSHEQYF. The DNA for the CDR3 is TGTGCCAGTCAGCCGGGACTAGTTTCTCACGAGCAGTACTTC.

J is TRBJ1-4 and V is TRBV18, with 7 nucleotides matching TRBD1. The V gene end was trimmed by 3 bases and the J gene end by 4 bases; junction bases not matched to a gene: 5. Per germline, CDR1 KGHSH and CDR2 LQKENI. The CDR3 covers 15 residues. CDR3 nucleotide sequence: TGTGCCAGCTCACCCCGGGACAGCTATAATGAAAAACTGTTTTTT. Translating gives CASSPRDSYNEKLFF.

CDR3 residues: CASSSPAIGVGNTIYF. Written as DNA, the CDR3 is TGCGCCAGCAGCTCGCCGGCCATAGGGGTTGGAAACACCATATATTTT. The V call is TRBV4-1, the J call TRBJ1-3; D perhaps matches TRBD1 (5 bases). The germline V and J ends were trimmed by 5 bases and 3 bases, with 17 bases remaining between them. The CDR3 runs 16 residues. Germline V gene data show CDR1 as MGHRA and CDR2 as YSYEKL.

The V and J genes are TRBV4-3 and TRBJ1-1, with D perhaps TRBD1 (6 bases). This CDR3 comprises 13 residues. Per the germline V gene, CDR1 is LGHNA and CDR2 is YSLEER. Trimming stripped 4 bases from V and 7 bases from J, with 13 bases between. The CDR3 DNA follows: TGCGCCAGCAGCCCCTACCAGGGGAGTGAAGCTTTCTTT. Translating it yields CASSPYQGSEAFF.

The chain employs TRBV19 and TRBJ2-7; 12 positions match TRBD2. CDR1 is LNHDA, CDR2 SQIVND, per germline (reference sequence). J lost 6 bases, V lost 5 bases, and 5 bases had no gene match. This CDR3 comprises 14 residues. The CDR3 DNA is TGTGCCAGTAGTGAGGTACTAGCGGGAGGCGAGCAGTACTTC. This sequence encodes CASSEVLAGGEQYF.

The rearrangement joins TRBV11-2 to TRBJ2-1; possibly TRBD1 for D (6 bases). The V gene's germline CDR1 is SGHAT and CDR2 FQNNGV. The CDR3 consists of 14 residues. Trimming removed 5 bases from V and 14 bases from J, with 22 bases in between. This CDR3 is CASSLPGTSGDEFF. DNA of the CDR3: TGTGCCAGCAGCCTCCCCGGGACATCCGGCGATGAGTTCTTC.

The chain links TRBV5-6 to TRBJ1-1; 7 bases line up with TRBD1. V was clipped by 4 bases and J by 4 bases; unmatched bases: 7. Germline values: CDR1 SGHDT, CDR2 YYEEEE. There are 14 residues in the CDR3. For the CDR3, the DNA is TGTGCCAGCAGCCCGACAGGGACGGTCACTGAAGCTTTCTTT. This translates into CASSPTGTVTEAFF.

This clone appeared a single time. Distinct nucleotide sequences in the sample also encode this CDR3. The J gene is TRBJ1-1, the V gene TRBV11-2, with a weak D call TRBD1 (5 bases). Germline V CDR1 and CDR2: SGHAT, FQNNGV. V was shortened by 4 bases and J by 0 bases, with 15 bases between the two germline ends. This CDR3 contains 16 residues. The DNA for the CDR3 is TGTGCCAGCAGCTCAGTGGGGGGATTCATGAACACTGAAGCTTTCTTT. Its protein is CASSSVGGFMNTEAFF.